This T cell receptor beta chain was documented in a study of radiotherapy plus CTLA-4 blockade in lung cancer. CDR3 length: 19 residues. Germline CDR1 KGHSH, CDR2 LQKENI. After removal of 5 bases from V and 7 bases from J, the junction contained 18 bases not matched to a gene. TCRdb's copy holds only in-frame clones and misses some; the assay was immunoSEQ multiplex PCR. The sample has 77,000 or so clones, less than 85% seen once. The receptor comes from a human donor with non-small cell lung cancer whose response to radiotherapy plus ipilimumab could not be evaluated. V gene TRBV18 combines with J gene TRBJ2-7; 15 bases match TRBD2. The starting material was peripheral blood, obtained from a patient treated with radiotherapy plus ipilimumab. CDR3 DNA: TGTGCCAGCTCAAGCCCTCCGGGACTAGCGGGAGGAGCGGTGGGGGAGCAGTACTTC. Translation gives CASSSPPGLAGGAVGEQYF. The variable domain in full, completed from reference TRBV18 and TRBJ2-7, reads NAGVMQNPRHLVRRRGQEARLRCSPMKGHSHVYWYRQLPEEGLKFMVYLQKENIIDESGMPKERFSAEFPKEGPSILRIQQVVRGDSAAYFCASSSPPGLAGGAVGEQYFGPGTRLTVT.